These 21 T cell receptor beta chains share one sample of origin, sequenced in a study of blood T cell repertoires in COVID-19. Some clones are missing from TCRdb's copy, which holds only in-frame ones; the method was immunoSEQ multiplex PCR. The sample lists 170,000 or so clones; about 87% were seen once. The specimen was peripheral blood. The origin of the receptors is a woman younger than 35 who had recovered from COVID-19.

This chain connects TRBV2 to TRBJ2-7; 10 positions agree with TRBD2. Germline V CDR1 and CDR2: SNHLY, FYNNEI. The CDR3 consists of 18 residues. Trimming took 0 bases from V and 2 from J; bases not matched to a gene: 10. The CDR3 region is CASSEAGEGTSDTYEQYV. The CDR3 region has the DNA TGTGCCAGCAGTGAAGCGGGGGAGGGGACTAGCGATACCTACGAGCAGTACGTC.

The chain links TRBV19 to TRBJ1-4; TRBD1 matches 10 bases. This CDR3 spans 14 amino acids. Germline-derived CDR1 and CDR2 are LNHDA and SQIVND (reference sequence). Trimming took 4 bases from V and 8 from J; bases not matched to a gene: 4. CDR3 sequence (DNA): TGTGCCAGTAGTAGGGACAGGGGCGTGGAAAAACTGTTTTTT. Encoded protein: CASSRDRGVEKLFF.

This sequence joins TRBV7-8 and TRBJ2-1, with 9 nucleotides matching TRBD2. The CDR3 totals 17 residues. The J segment lost 4 bases and the V segment lost 4 bases, leaving 11 bases of the junction unmatched. The V gene's germline CDR1 is SGHVS and CDR2 FQNEAQ. The CDR3 loop is CASSSDATSGPYNEQFF. The DNA of the CDR3 is TGTGCCAGCAGCTCCGACGCGACTAGCGGACCTTACAATGAGCAGTTCTTC.

The genes are TRBV28 and TRBJ2-3; 8 positions match TRBD1. V was pared by 7 bases and J by 4 bases, with 13 bases of the junction left unmatched. The CDR3 consists of 16 residues. Germline CDR1 and CDR2: MDHEN and SYDVKM. This CDR3 is CASNPQGWTGPDTQYF. The CDR3, as DNA: TGTGCCAGCAACCCTCAAGGGTGGACAGGGCCAGATACGCAGTATTTT. Complete variable domain (other parts from reference TRBV28 and TRBJ2-3): DVKVTQSSRYLVKRTGEKVFLECVQDMDHENMFWYRQDPGLGLRLIYFSYDVKMKEKGDIPEGYSVSREKKERFSLILESASTNQTSMYLCASNPQGWTGPDTQYFGPGTRLTVL.

V and J are TRBV27 and TRBJ2-3, with TRBD2 matching 11 bases. The CDR3 runs 15 residues. Trimming removed 5 bases from V and 2 bases from J; junction bases left unmatched: 3. Germline V lookup: CDR1 MNHEY, CDR2 SMNVEV (reference sequence). CDR3 protein: CASSILAGDTDTQYF. In nucleotides, the CDR3 is TGTGCCAGCAGTATACTAGCGGGGGACACAGATACGCAGTATTTT.

This clone turned up a few times. CDR3 nucleotide sequence: TGCGCCAGCAGCTTGATTGGCGGATCCTACGAGCAGTACTTC. Translated, it gives CASSLIGGSYEQYF. The chain combines TRBV5-1 with TRBJ2-7, with D unclear. Trimming pared 1 base from V and 1 base from J, leaving 9 bases between. CDR3 size: 14 residues. Germline V gives CDR1 SGHRS, CDR2 YFSETQ.

This clone was recorded a few times. J is TRBJ2-4 and V is TRBV6-4; TRBD2 might be the D (6 bases). Trimming cost V 2 bases and J 7 bases, with 9 bases left between them. Germline lookup yields CDR1 MRHNA and CDR2 SNTAGT. This CDR3 contains 13 residues. The chain's CDR3 is CASSDGGSNIQYF. DNA of the CDR3: TGTGCCAGCAGTGACGGGGGGAGTAACATTCAGTACTTC.

The chain combines TRBV15 with TRBJ2-4, with D possibly TRBD2 on 6 matching bases. Germline V CDR1 and CDR2: LNHNV, YYDKDF (reference sequence). V was shortened by 1 base and J by 9 bases, with 7 bases between the two germline ends. The CDR3 covers 12 residues. The CDR3 DNA sequence: TGTGCCACCAGCAGAGGGGGGGTCATTCAGTACTTC. It codes for CATSRGGVIQYF.

The V and J genes are TRBV27 and TRBJ2-7, with TRBD2 matching over 7 bases. V shed 1 base, J shed 2 bases, and the junction held 2 bases outside the gene matches. Germline V gives CDR1 MNHEY, CDR2 SMNVEV (reference sequence). The CDR3 consists of 14 residues. The CDR3 sequence is CASSLFRGAYEQYF. For the CDR3, the DNA is TGTGCCAGCAGTTTATTCCGGGGGGCCTACGAGCAGTACTTC.

V and J are TRBV29-1 and TRBJ1-4; D uncertain. The CDR3 is 14 amino acids. V was shortened by 3 bases and J by 4 bases, with 12 bases between the two germline ends. The V gene's germline CDR1 is SQVTM and CDR2 ANQGSEA. The CDR3 sequence is CSVEVSGGNEKLFF. In DNA form, the CDR3 reads TGCAGCGTTGAGGTCTCAGGAGGTAATGAAAAACTGTTTTTT.

The chain carries TRBV28 and TRBJ1-5; 8 bases are a match to TRBD1. J lost 6 bases, V lost 7 bases, and 5 bases had no gene match. Germline V gives CDR1 MDHEN, CDR2 SYDVKM. The CDR3 has 13 amino acids. CDR3 amino acids: CASITDRAQPQHF. CDR3 DNA: TGTGCCAGCATTACGGACAGGGCTCAGCCCCAGCATTTT.

The chain links TRBV4-3 to TRBJ2-4, with TRBD2 matching 10 bases. The junction had 10 bases not matched to a gene; V was cut back by 0 bases and J by 2 bases. Germline V lookup: CDR1 LGHNA, CDR2 YSLEER. This CDR3 region has 19 residues. The DNA for the CDR3 is TGCGCCAGCAGCCAAGATACTAGCGGGGCTGCAGGGACCAAAAACATTCAGTACTTC. Encoded protein: CASSQDTSGAAGTKNIQYF.

This clone came up a few times. The chain uses TRBV28 and TRBJ1-1; D is perhaps TRBD1 (6 bases). Per the germline V gene, CDR1 is MDHEN and CDR2 is SYDVKM. Deletions cut 4 bases from V and 1 base from J, with 7 bases between. The CDR3 has 13 residues. The CDR3 protein is CASSSGQNTEAFF. In DNA form, the CDR3 reads TGTGCCAGCAGTTCGGGACAGAACACTGAAGCTTTCTTT.

About this clone itself: This CDR3 is also generated by other DNA sequences in the sample. The chain carries TRBV6-5 and TRBJ2-3; 9 positions agree with TRBD1. This CDR3 spans 14 amino acids. Germline V gives CDR1 MNHEY, CDR2 SVGAGI. V lost 6 bases, J lost 2 bases, and 3 bases stayed unmatched. The CDR3 DNA reads as TGTGCCAGCAGCAGGACAGGGGACACAGATACGCAGTATTTT. Its protein is CASSRTGDTDTQYF.

This chain connects TRBV6-2 or TRBV6-3 to TRBJ1-1, with D unclear. Germline V gene data show CDR1 as MNHEY and CDR2 as SVGEGT. The CDR3 covers 15 residues. The V gene lost 1 base and the J gene lost 0 bases, with 9 bases spanning the gap. CDR3 coding DNA: TGTGCCAGCAGTTACTTGGGGAGAGTGAACACTGAAGCTTTCTTT. Its protein is CASSYLGRVNTEAFF.

This clone came up once. CDR3 bases: TGTGCCACCAACCCAGGAGGTGTAGAGACCCAGTACTTC. Translation: CATNPGGVETQYF. This chain joins TRBV5-4 and TRBJ2-5, with D perhaps TRBD2 (5 bases). The germline CDR1 and CDR2 sequences are SGHNT and YYREEE (reference sequence). The CDR3 sequence is 13 residues long. The V and J ends lost 9 bases and 4 bases respectively, with 16 bases between them.

The V call is TRBV6-5, the J call TRBJ1-5; maybe TRBD1 (5 bases). The CDR3 has 15 residues. Trimming left V 6 bases short and J 4 bases short, with 16 bases between. Germline V gene sequence: CDR1 MNHEY, CDR2 SVGAGI. The CDR3 here is CASSTGGDRNQPQHF. CDR3 coding DNA: TGTGCCAGCAGCACAGGAGGGGATCGAAATCAGCCCCAGCATTTT.

The gene calls are TRBV6-6 and TRBJ1-2; no clear D gene. Germline assignment: CDR1 MNHNY and CDR2 SVGAGI (reference sequence). The CDR3 is 13 amino acids. V gave up 0 bases and J gave up 8 bases, with 10 bases separating them. This CDR3 reads CASSYSTEQGYTF. The CDR3 DNA reads TGTGCCAGCAGTTACTCGACGGAACAGGGCTACACCTTC.

This clone was recorded at least ten times. The CDR3 region is CASSYPGVDNSPLHF. The CDR3 DNA sequence: TGTGCCAGCAGTTATCCAGGGGTGGATAATTCACCCCTCCACTTT. The chain combines TRBV6-2 or TRBV6-3 with TRBJ1-6; possible D gene TRBD1, 6 bases. This CDR3 has 15 residues. The germline V gene encodes CDR1 MNHEY and CDR2 SVGEGT. V lost 3 bases and J 5 bases, leaving 11 bases between the germline ends.

J is TRBJ1-2 and V is TRBV2; 9 bases align to TRBD1. CDR3 length: 13 amino acids. Germline lookup yields CDR1 SNHLY and CDR2 FYNNEI. J was trimmed by 8 bases and V by 5 bases; bases with no gene match: 6. The CDR3 DNA reads as TGTGCCAGCAGTCAGACAGGGGGTTGGGGCTACACCTTC. It encodes CASSQTGGWGYTF.

This clone appeared once. The chain employs TRBV5-4 and TRBJ1-6, with 8 positions matching TRBD1. CDR1 and CDR2 from the germline V gene are SGHNT and YYREEE (reference sequence). Losses at the gene ends were 4 bases for V and 5 bases for J; bases not matched to a gene: 5. This CDR3 contains 15 residues. CDR3 in DNA: TGTGCCAGCAGCGCGACGACAGGGGATAATTCACCCCTCCACTTT. Amino acid sequence: CASSATTGDNSPLHF.